This is a list of T cell receptor beta chains from one sample in a study of blood T cell repertoires in COVID-19. Assay used: immunoSEQ multiplex PCR; TCRdb lists only in-frame clones, some missing. Here the sample spans 240,000 or so clones, just under 85% being singletons. Input material: peripheral blood. Receptor source: a woman aged 80 or over with acute or convalescent COVID-19. CDR3s include the opening cysteine and the closing phenylalanine or tryptophan. The D gene is left open where the match is weak. Rows give clone size only sometimes, using once, few, many, or a class for an expanded clone.

J gene	clone size	CDR3 length	V gene	D gene	CDR3 protein	CDR3 DNA
TRBJ1-2	NA	17	TRBV28	NA	CASSLSGGGIYNYGYTF	TGTGCCAGCAGTTTAAGTGGCGGGGGAATCTATAACTATGGCTACACCTTC
TRBJ2-3	NA	14	TRBV28	TRBD2	CASKRGGGTDTQYF	TGTGCCAGCAAACGGGGGGGCGGCACAGATACGCAGTATTTT
TRBJ1-3	NA	16	TRBV6-5	TRBD1	CASSSGTGSRGNTIYF	TGTGCCAGCAGTTCCGGGACAGGGAGTCGCGGAAACACCATATATTTT
TRBJ1-6	NA	16	TRBV11-2	NA	CASSLGIGARNSPLHF	TGTGCCAGCAGCCTAGGTATTGGGGCCCGGAATTCACCCCTCCACTTT
TRBJ1-2	NA	13	TRBV3-1/TRBV3-2	TRBD1	CASRLGQGWGYTF	TGTGCCAGCAGACTTGGACAGGGATGGGGCTACACCTTC
TRBJ2-3	NA	14	TRBV5-4	NA	CASSPGVARDTQYF	TGTGCCAGCAGCCCCGGGGTTGCCCGGGATACGCAGTATTTT
TRBJ1-2	NA	14	TRBV18	TRBD1	CASSPQGTDYGYTF	TGTGCCAGCTCACCACAAGGGACAGACTATGGCTACACCTTC
TRBJ1-5	NA	15	TRBV23-1	NA	CASTADSRGNQPQHF	TGCGCCAGCACAGCCGATTCTAGGGGTAATCAGCCCCAGCATTTT
TRBJ2-7	NA	12	TRBV28	NA	CASTAGLYEQYF	TGTGCCAGCACCGCGGGGTTGTACGAGCAGTACTTC
TRBJ2-3	NA	16	TRBV5-4	TRBD2	CASSWEASGATDTQYF	TGTGCCAGCAGCTGGGAAGCTAGCGGGGCAACAGATACGCAGTATTTT
TRBJ1-2	NA	17	TRBV19	TRBD1	CASSNRDRVSRSYGYTF	TGTGCCAGTAGTAACCGGGACAGGGTTTCCAGAAGCTATGGCTACACCTTC
TRBJ1-6	NA	16	TRBV27	NA	CASSLRTGVVGSPLHF	TGTGCCAGCAGTTTAAGGACCGGGGTGGTAGGATCACCCCTCCACTTT
TRBJ2-5	NA	15	TRBV7-9	TRBD2	CASRPLAGNRETQYF	TGTGCCAGCAGGCCTCTAGCGGGTAATCGGGAGACCCAGTACTTC
TRBJ1-4	few	15	TRBV19	NA	CASFSQGSTNEKLFF	TGTGCCAGCTTTTCGCAGGGTTCAACTAATGAAAAACTGTTTTTT
TRBJ1-3	NA	15	TRBV11-2	TRBD1	CASSLPDRAGNTIYF	TGTGCCAGCAGCTTACCGGACAGGGCTGGAAACACCATATATTTT
TRBJ2-1	NA	16	TRBV28	NA	CASSIRGGGRLYEQFF	TGTGCCAGCAGTATCCGGGGAGGCGGCAGGTTATATGAGCAGTTCTTC
TRBJ2-7	NA	13	TRBV10-3	TRBD1	CAARRQGTYEQYF	TGTGCCGCCCGGAGACAGGGAACCTACGAGCAGTACTTC
TRBJ2-1	NA	15	TRBV27	NA	CASRSDGGSYNEQFF	TGTGCCAGCAGGTCCGACGGGGGTTCCTACAATGAGCAGTTCTTC
TRBJ1-6	NA	15	TRBV6-5	TRBD1	CASSQGTGGWAPLHF	TGTGCCAGCAGCCAGGGGACAGGGGGTTGGGCACCCCTCCACTTT
TRBJ2-2	NA	16	TRBV29-1	TRBD2	CSAAPRGGAATGELFF	TGCAGCGCTGCCCCGCGGGGGGGGGCCGCGACCGGGGAGCTGTTTTTT
TRBJ2-3	NA	16	TRBV5-1	TRBD2	CASSLTSGGPGDTQYF	TGCGCCAGCAGCCTGACTAGCGGGGGGCCTGGAGATACGCAGTATTTT
TRBJ2-1	NA	16	TRBV5-1	TRBD2	CASSPSGGESYNEQFF	TGCGCCAGCAGCCCTAGCGGGGGGGAGTCCTACAATGAGCAGTTCTTC
TRBJ1-5	NA	14	TRBV2	NA	CASKAVGGSQPQHF	TGTGCCAGCAAGGCGGTTGGGGGCAGTCAGCCCCAGCATTTT
TRBJ2-1	NA	17	TRBV3-1/TRBV3-2	TRBD2	CASSQDQFIAGSNEQFF	TGTGCCAGCAGCCAAGATCAATTTATAGCGGGGAGCAATGAGCAGTTCTTC
TRBJ1-1	NA	14	TRBV27	NA	CASSSSTGLAEAFF	TGTGCCAGCAGTTCCAGCACAGGGCTGGCTGAAGCTTTCTTT
TRBJ1-5	NA	17	TRBV19	TRBD1	CASSMAHRGPSNQPQHF	TGTGCCAGTAGTATGGCTCACAGGGGGCCGAGCAATCAGCCCCAGCATTTT
TRBJ1-2	NA	13	TRBV2	NA	CASSEAGIDGYTF	TGTGCCAGCAGTGAGGCGGGGATAGATGGCTACACCTTC
TRBJ2-7	NA	15	TRBV7-9	TRBD2	CASSLASGGSYEQYF	TGTGCCAGCAGCTTAGCTAGCGGGGGCTCCTACGAGCAGTACTTC
TRBJ1-5	NA	16	TRBV4-1	TRBD1	CASSQDRGQGDQPQHF	TGCGCCAGCAGCCAAGATCGTGGACAGGGGGATCAGCCCCAGCATTTT
TRBJ2-7	NA	15	TRBV7-9	TRBD1	CASSPGTGSSYEQYF	TGTGCCAGCAGCCCCGGGACAGGGAGCTCCTACGAGCAGTACTTC
TRBJ2-7	NA	17	TRBV18	TRBD2	CASSPSRGGSQPYEQYF	TGTGCCAGCTCACCATCTCGCGGGGGGTCCCAGCCCTACGAGCAGTACTTC
TRBJ1-2	few	15	TRBV2	NA	CASTEGGNRARGYTF	TGTGCCAGCACCGAAGGGGGTAACAGAGCACGTGGCTACACCTTC
TRBJ1-4	few	15	TRBV5-4	NA	CASSFSGTPGEKLFF	TGTGCCAGCAGCTTTTCCGGGACACCTGGTGAAAAACTGTTTTTT
TRBJ2-7	once	15	TRBV6-1	TRBD1	CASSEAGTGPYEQYF	TGTGCCAGCAGTGAAGCAGGGACAGGGCCCTACGAGCAGTACTTC
TRBJ2-7	NA	15	TRBV2	TRBD2	CASSEAGAGGSEQYF	TGTGCCAGCAGTGAAGCTGGCGCGGGGGGCTCCGAGCAGTACTTC
TRBJ2-1	NA	14	TRBV5-1	NA	CASSLGQVYNEQFF	TGCGCCAGCAGCTTGGGACAGGTGTACAATGAGCAGTTCTTC
TRBJ1-4	once	13	TRBV12-3/TRBV12-4	NA	CASSSDKYEKLFF	TGTGCCAGCAGTTCGGACAAGTATGAAAAACTGTTTTTT
TRBJ2-7	NA	14	TRBV5-1	NA	CALSWSRGVHEQYF	TGCGCCCTCTCTTGGAGCAGGGGAGTTCACGAGCAGTACTTC
TRBJ2-5	NA	14	TRBV5-1	NA	CASSFSQRPETQYF	TGCGCCAGCAGCTTTAGCCAGCGGCCCGAGACCCAGTACTTC
TRBJ2-5	NA	15	TRBV30	NA	CAWSGGRTYQETQYF	TGTGCCTGGAGCGGCGGCCGTACTTACCAAGAGACCCAGTACTTC
TRBJ2-3	NA	15	TRBV7-3	TRBD1	CASSAHRGPTDTQYF	TGTGCCAGCAGCGCGCACAGGGGGCCCACAGATACGCAGTATTTT
TRBJ2-3	NA	14	TRBV6-5	TRBD1	CASSLGQGADTQYF	TGTGCCAGCAGTCTCGGACAGGGCGCAGATACGCAGTATTTT
TRBJ2-1	NA	14	TRBV9	TRBD2	CASSSHIRAGGPFF	TGTGCCAGCAGCTCCCATATTCGGGCGGGAGGTCCGTTCTTC
TRBJ2-3	once	14	TRBV28	TRBD1	CASSRTGGSDTQYF	TGTGCCAGCAGTCGGACAGGGGGCTCAGATACGCAGTATTTT
TRBJ1-2	NA	12	TRBV12-3/TRBV12-4	NA	CASSTRAGGYTF	TGTGCCAGCAGCACTAGGGCGGGTGGCTACACCTTC
TRBJ2-7	NA	14	TRBV6-5	NA	CASSYKAGVYEQYF	TGTGCCAGCAGTTACAAGGCAGGGGTCTACGAGCAGTACTTC
TRBJ2-2	NA	16	TRBV19	TRBD1	CASSLDRGSSTGELFF	TGTGCCAGTAGTCTTGACAGGGGGTCATCCACCGGGGAGCTGTTTTTT
TRBJ1-1	NA	16	TRBV7-9	NA	CASSPIGGAMNTEAFF	TGTGCCAGCAGCCCCATCGGGGGGGCAATGAACACTGAAGCTTTCTTT
TRBJ1-5	NA	18	TRBV24-1	TRBD1	CATSDSTGGLSGNQPQHF	TGTGCCACCAGTGATTCTACAGGGGGCTTGTCGGGCAATCAGCCCCAGCATTTT
TRBJ1-1	NA	12	TRBV6-5	NA	CASRGGITEAFF	TGTGCCAGCAGAGGGGGAATCACTGAAGCTTTCTTT
TRBJ2-2	few	16	TRBV13	TRBD1	CASSLGQVANTGELFF	TGTGCCAGCAGCTTGGGACAGGTCGCGAACACCGGGGAGCTGTTTTTT
TRBJ2-1	NA	15	TRBV24-1	TRBD1	CATSDPGGLYNEQFF	TGTGCCACCAGTGATCCAGGGGGCCTCTACAATGAGCAGTTCTTC
TRBJ1-1	NA	12	TRBV10-2	NA	CASRAGGTEAFF	TGCGCCAGCAGAGCGGGGGGCACTGAAGCTTTCTTT